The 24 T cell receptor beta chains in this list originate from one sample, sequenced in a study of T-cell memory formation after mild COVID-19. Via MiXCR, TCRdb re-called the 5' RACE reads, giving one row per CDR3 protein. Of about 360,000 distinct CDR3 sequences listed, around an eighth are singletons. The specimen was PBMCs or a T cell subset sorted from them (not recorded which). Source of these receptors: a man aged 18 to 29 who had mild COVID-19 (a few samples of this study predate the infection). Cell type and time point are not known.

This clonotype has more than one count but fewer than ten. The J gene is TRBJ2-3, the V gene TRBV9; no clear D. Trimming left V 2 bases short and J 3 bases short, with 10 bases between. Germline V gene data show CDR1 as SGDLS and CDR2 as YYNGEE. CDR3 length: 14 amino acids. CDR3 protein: CASSVWGPTDTQYF. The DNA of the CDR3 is TGTGCCAGCAGCGTTTGGGGTCCAACAGATACGCAGTATTTT. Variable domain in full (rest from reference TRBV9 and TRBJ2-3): DSGVTQTPKHLITATGQRVTLRCSPRSGDLSVYWYQQSLDQGLQFLIQYYNGEERAKGNILERFSAQQFPDLHSELNLSSLELGDSALYFCASSVWGPTDTQYFGPGTRLTVL.

The CDR3 DNA is TGTGCCAGCAGCTTAGTAGACCGGGACAGATATCAGCCCCAGCATTTT. Its protein is CASSLVDRDRYQPQHF. The chain is built from TRBV7-9 and TRBJ1-5, with 7 bases matching TRBD1. Germline V gene sequence: CDR1 SEHNR, CDR2 FQNEAQ (reference sequence). The CDR3 contains 16 residues. V gave up 1 base and J gave up 5 bases; unmatched junction bases: 8.

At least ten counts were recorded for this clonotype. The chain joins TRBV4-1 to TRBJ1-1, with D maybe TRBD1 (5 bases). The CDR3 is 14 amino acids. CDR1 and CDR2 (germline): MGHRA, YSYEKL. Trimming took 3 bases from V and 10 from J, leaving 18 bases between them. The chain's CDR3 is CASSHLGATIGAFF. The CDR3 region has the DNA TGCGCCAGCAGCCACCTAGGGGCAACAATTGGAGCTTTCTTT.

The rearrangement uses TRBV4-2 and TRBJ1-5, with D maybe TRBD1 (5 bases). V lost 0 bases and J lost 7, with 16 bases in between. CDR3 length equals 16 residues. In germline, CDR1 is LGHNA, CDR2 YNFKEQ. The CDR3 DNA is TGTGCCAGCAGCCAAGATCCGCAGGGCTCCAACCAGCCCCAGCATTTT. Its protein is CASSQDPQGSNQPQHF.

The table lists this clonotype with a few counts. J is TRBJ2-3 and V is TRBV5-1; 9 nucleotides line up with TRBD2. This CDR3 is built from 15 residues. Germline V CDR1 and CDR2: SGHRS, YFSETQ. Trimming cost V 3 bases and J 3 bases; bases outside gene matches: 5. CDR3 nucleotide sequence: TGCGCCAGCAGCTCCCTAGCGGGGAGAACAGATACGCAGTATTTT. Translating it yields CASSSLAGRTDTQYF.

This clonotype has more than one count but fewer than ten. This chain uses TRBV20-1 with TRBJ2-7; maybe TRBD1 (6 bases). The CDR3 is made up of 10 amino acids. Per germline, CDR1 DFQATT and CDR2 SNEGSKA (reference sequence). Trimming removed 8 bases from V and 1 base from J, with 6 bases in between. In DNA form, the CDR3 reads TGCAGTACAGGGTCCTACGAGCAGTACGTC. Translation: CSTGSYEQYV.

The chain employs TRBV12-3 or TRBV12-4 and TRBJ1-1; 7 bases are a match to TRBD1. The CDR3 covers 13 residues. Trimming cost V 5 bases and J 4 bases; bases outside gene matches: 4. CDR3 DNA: TGTGCCAGCAGTCGTACAGGGGCCACTGAAGCTTTCTTT. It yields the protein CASSRTGATEAFF.

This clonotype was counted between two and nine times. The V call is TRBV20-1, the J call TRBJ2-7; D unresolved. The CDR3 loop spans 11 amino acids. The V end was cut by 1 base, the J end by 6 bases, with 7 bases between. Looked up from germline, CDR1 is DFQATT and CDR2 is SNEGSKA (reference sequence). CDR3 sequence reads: CSARVGVEQYF. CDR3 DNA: TGCAGTGCTAGAGTTGGGGTCGAGCAGTACTTC.

CDR3 sequence: CSAPNPRANEQFF. The CDR3 coding sequence is TGCAGTGCTCCGAATCCCAGGGCTAATGAGCAGTTCTTC. The chain is built from TRBV20-1 and TRBJ2-1; TRBD1 might be the D (5 bases). Trimming removed 5 bases at V and 7 bases at J, with 15 bases between. CDR1 is DFQATT, CDR2 SNEGSKA, per germline (reference sequence). This CDR3 region has 13 residues.

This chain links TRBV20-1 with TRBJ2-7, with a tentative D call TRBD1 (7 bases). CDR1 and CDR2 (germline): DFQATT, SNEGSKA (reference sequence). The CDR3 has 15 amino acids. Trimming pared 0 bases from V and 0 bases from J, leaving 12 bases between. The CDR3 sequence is CSARDWRDSSYEQYF. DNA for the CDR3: TGCAGTGCTAGAGATTGGCGGGACAGCTCCTACGAGCAGTACTTC.

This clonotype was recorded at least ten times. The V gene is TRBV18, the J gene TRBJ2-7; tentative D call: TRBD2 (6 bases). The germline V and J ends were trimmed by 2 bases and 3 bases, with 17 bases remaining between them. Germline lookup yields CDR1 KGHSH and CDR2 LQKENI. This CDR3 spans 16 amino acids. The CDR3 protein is CASSPSLGQGGYEQYF. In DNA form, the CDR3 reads TGTGCCAGCTCACCATCGCTAGGGCAGGGAGGCTACGAGCAGTACTTC.

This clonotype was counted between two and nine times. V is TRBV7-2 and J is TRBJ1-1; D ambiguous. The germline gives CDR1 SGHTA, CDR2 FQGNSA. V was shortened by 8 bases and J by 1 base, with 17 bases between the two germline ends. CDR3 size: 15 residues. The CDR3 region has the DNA TGTGCCAGCGGCCCCCGGCGGGCACGGAACACTGAAGCTTTCTTT. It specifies CASGPRRARNTEAFF.

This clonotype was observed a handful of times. CDR3 protein: CASTPFKGTYNEQFF. CDR3 bases: TGTGCCAGCACCCCGTTTAAAGGAACGTACAATGAGCAGTTCTTC. This chain links TRBV2 with TRBJ2-1; D is uncertain. V was trimmed by 7 bases and J by 4 bases, leaving 17 bases between them. The CDR3 is 15 amino acids. The germline V gene encodes CDR1 SNHLY and CDR2 FYNNEI. The full variable domain, its missing parts supplied by reference TRBV2 and TRBJ2-1, is EPEVTQTPSHQVTQMGQEVILRCVPISNHLYFYWYRQILGQKVEFLVSFYNNEISEKSEIFDDQFSVERPDGSNFTLKIRSTKLEDSAMYFCASTPFKGTYNEQFFGPGTRLTVL.

CDR3 sequence (DNA): TGTGCCACCAGTGATCCGACAGAGTCTAATGAAAAACTGTTTTTT. Its protein is CATSDPTESNEKLFF. The V gene is TRBV24-1, the J gene TRBJ1-4, with TRBD1 as a possible D gene (5 bases). Between the trimmed V and J ends, which lost 3 bases and 3 bases, there was a span of 10 bases. This CDR3 contains 15 residues. Per the germline V gene, CDR1 is KGHDR and CDR2 is SFDVKD.

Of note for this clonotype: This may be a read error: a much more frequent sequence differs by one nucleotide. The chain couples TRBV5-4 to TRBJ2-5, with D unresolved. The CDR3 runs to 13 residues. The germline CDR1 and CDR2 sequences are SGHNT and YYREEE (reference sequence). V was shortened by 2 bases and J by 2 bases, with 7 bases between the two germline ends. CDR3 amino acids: CASSFYGQETQYF. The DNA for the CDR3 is TGTGCCAGCAGCTTTTACGGGCAAGAGACCCAGTACTTC.

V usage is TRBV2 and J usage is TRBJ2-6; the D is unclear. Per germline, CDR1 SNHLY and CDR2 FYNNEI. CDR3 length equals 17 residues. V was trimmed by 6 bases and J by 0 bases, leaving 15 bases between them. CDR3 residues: CASSPPTFRSGANVLTF. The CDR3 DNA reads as TGTGCCAGCAGCCCACCGACATTTCGCTCTGGGGCCAACGTCCTGACTTTC.

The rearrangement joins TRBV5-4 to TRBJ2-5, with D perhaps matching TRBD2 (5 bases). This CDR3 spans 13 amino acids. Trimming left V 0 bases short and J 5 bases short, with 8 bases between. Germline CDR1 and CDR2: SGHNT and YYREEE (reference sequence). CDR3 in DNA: TGTGCCAGCAGCTTGGCTAGCCGGGAGACCCAGTACTTC. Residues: CASSLASRETQYF.

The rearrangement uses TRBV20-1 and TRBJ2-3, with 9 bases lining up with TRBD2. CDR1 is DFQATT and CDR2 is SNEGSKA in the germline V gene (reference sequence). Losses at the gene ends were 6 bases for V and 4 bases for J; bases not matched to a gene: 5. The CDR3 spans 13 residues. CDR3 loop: CSAQRGAPDTQYF. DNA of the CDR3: TGCAGTGCGCAGCGGGGGGCCCCAGATACGCAGTATTTT.

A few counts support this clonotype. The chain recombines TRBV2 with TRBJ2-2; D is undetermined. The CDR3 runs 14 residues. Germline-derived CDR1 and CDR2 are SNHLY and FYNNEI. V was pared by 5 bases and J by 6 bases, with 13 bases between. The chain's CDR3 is CASSSLRNPGELFF. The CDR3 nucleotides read TGTGCCAGCAGTTCCCTACGTAACCCCGGGGAGCTGTTTTTT.

CDR3 DNA: TGTGCCAGCAGGGAGGACCCCACCTACGAGCAGTACTTC. It specifies CASREDPTYEQYF. J is TRBJ2-7 and V is TRBV27, with D perhaps TRBD2 (5 bases). V was clipped by 6 bases and J by 2 bases, with 11 bases between them. Germline values: CDR1 MNHEY, CDR2 SMNVEV (reference sequence). The CDR3 is 13 residues long.

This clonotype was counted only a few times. The CDR3 reads CASSEGGTSGGAGETQYF. The CDR3 DNA reads TGTGCCAGCAGTGAAGGTGGGACTAGCGGGGGGGCTGGAGAGACCCAGTACTTC. The chain is built from TRBV25-1 and TRBJ2-5, with 16 bases matching TRBD2. The CDR3 runs 18 residues. J gave up 4 bases and V 2 bases, and 7 bases lay outside the gene matches. In germline, CDR1 is MGHDK, CDR2 SYGVNS.

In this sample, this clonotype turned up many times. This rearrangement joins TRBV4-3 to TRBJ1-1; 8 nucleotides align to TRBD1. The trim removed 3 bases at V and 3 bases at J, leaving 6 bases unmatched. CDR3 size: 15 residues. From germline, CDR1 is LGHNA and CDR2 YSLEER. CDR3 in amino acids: CASSHEPTGDTEAFF. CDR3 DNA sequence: TGCGCCAGCAGCCATGAGCCGACAGGGGACACTGAAGCTTTCTTT.

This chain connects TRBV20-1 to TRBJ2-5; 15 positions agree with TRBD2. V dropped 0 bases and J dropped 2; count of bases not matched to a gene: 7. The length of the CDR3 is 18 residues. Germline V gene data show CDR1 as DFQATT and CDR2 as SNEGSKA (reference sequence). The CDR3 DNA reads TGCAGTGCTAGAGATCGAGGGACTAGCGGGGGGATACAAGAGACCCAGTACTTC. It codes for CSARDRGTSGGIQETQYF.

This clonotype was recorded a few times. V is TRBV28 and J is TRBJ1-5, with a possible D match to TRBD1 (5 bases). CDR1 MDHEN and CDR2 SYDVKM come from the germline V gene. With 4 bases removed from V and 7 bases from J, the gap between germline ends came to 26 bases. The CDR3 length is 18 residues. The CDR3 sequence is CASSSQYRGRGIGQPQHF. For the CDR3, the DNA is TGTGCCAGCAGTTCCCAATATAGGGGTAGAGGGATCGGACAGCCCCAGCATTTT.